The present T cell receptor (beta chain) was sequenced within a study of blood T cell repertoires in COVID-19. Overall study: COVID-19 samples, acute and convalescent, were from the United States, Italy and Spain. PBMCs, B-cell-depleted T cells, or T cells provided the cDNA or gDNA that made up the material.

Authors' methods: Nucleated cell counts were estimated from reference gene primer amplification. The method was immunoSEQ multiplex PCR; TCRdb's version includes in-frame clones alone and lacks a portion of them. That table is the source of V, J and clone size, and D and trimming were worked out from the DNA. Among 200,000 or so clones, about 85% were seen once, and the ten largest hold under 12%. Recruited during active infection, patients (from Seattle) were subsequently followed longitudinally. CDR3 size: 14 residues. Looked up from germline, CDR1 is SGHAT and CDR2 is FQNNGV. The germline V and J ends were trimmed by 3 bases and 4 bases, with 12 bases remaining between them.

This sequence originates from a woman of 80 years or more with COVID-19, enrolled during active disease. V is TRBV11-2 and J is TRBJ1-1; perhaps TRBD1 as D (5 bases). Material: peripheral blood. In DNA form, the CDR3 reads TGTGCCAGCAGCTTTGGGGGGGATGGCACTGAAGCTTTCTTT. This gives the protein CASSFGGDGTEAFF.